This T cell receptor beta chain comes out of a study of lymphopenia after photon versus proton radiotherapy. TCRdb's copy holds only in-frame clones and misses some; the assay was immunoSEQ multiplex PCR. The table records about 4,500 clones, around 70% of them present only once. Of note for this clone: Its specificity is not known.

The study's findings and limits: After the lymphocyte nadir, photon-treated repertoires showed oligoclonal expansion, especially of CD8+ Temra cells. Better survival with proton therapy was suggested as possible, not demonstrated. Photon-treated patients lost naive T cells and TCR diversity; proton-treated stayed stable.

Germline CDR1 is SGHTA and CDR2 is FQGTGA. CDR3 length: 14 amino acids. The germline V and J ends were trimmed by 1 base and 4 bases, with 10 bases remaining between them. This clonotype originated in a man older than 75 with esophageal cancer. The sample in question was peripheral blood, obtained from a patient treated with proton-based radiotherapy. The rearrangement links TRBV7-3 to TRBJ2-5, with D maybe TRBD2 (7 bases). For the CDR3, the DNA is TGTGCCAGCAGCTTAAGCGGGGGCCCAGAGACCCAGTACTTC. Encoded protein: CASSLSGGPETQYF. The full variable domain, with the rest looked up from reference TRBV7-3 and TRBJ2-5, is GAGVSQTPSNKVTEKGKYVELRCDPISGHTALYWYRQSLGQGPEFLIYFQGTGAADDSGLPNDRFFAVRPEGSVSTLKIQRTERGDSAVYLCASSLSGGPETQYFGPGTRLLVL.